The sequence of this T cell receptor beta chain was determined in a study of cytomegalovirus exposure and HLA in healthy donors. General observations from the study: Across donors, presence/absence analyses took sequencing depth to be roughly uniform.

This PCR relied on a set of 60 Vbeta primers and 13 Jbeta primers. TCRdb's copy holds only in-frame clones and misses some; the assay was immunoSEQ multiplex PCR. The table records 90,000 to 120,000 clones, roughly 80% of them present only once. Points on this clone: What it binds is unknown.

The CDR3 has 14 residues. Germline V gene data show CDR1 as KGHSH and CDR2 as LQKENI. V lost 1 base and J lost 6; bases outside the gene matches: 5. The sequenced material came from PBMCs. This TCR was sampled from a young man in good health and CMV-seropositive. The chain links TRBV18 to TRBJ1-2; 7 bases align to TRBD1. The CDR3 loop reads CASSPLSGTDGYTF. The CDR3 nucleotides are TGTGCCAGCTCACCACTGTCCGGGACAGATGGCTACACCTTC.